These T cell receptor beta chains were read from a single sample in a study of OX40 agonist ivuxolimab in advanced cancers. Profiled with immunoSEQ multiplex PCR; TCRdb holds only in-frame clones, not every one. The sample carries roughly 65,000 clones, about nine tenths recorded once. The sequenced sample was CD4+ or CD8+ T cells sorted from blood, obtained in a trial of the OX40 agonist ivuxolimab. Source of these receptors: an adult with an advanced solid tumor such as melanoma, head and neck, liver or kidney cancer. The conserved cysteine and the conserved F or W are not part of the CDR3 here. Each record gives: V gene, J gene, CDR3 protein.

TRBV4-2,TRBJ2-3,ASSQDEGTDTQY
TRBV5-5,TRBJ2-7,ASSLGGTGGPYEQY
TRBV5-4,TRBJ2-1,ASSLSTGGWNEQF
TRBV19,TRBJ1-6,ASSIDRGNSPLH
TRBV18,TRBJ2-7,ASSTLGREQY
TRBV25-1,TRBJ2-3,ASSEYVRAGGYDTQY
TRBV11-2,TRBJ1-2,ASSLQSGSNYGYT
TRBV19,TRBJ1-5,ASSGQSNQPQH
TRBV5-5,TRBJ2-7,ASIRTGTAFYEQY
TRBV6-5,TRBJ1-4,ASSRDGATNEKLF
TRBV11-2,TRBJ2-7,ASSQGGYEQY
TRBV5-1,TRBJ2-6,ASSLVLGNSGANVLT
TRBV7-9,TRBJ1-2,ASSDAGIHGYT
TRBV5-1,TRBJ2-2,ASSFAGTGELF
TRBV5-1,TRBJ2-2,ASSLRGVLANTGELF
TRBV7-9,TRBJ2-5,ASSASGRETQY
TRBV10-2,TRBJ2-1,ASSELQYNEQF
TRBV7-9,TRBJ1-1,ASSRVRATEAF
TRBV7-2,TRBJ2-5,ASSPPGAETQY
TRBV30,TRBJ1-5,AWSVGDGTGYNQPQH
TRBV13,TRBJ2-7,ASSSRLDSYEQY
TRBV12-2,TRBJ2-1,ASRLRLDSNNEQF
TRBV28,TRBJ2-7,ASSLSDNYEQY
TRBV7-9,TRBJ1-2,ASKNRDYGYT